This paragraph covers one T cell receptor beta chain sequence. As yet, its antigen is unknown. The data were taken from a study of shared clonotypes between healthy human individuals. Whole-study context: The cohort comprised a couple of women and a few men. Their ages spanned 18 to 49 years.

Whole-study results and caveats: Large sequencing depth failed to make sorted-subset sequencing complete, rarefaction showed.

Generated by immunoSEQ multiplex PCR, the TCRdb table keeps only in-frame clones and is missing some. The sample records around 700,000 clones, more than 70% being singletons. Every contributor of samples was a Caucasian grown-up residing in Nashville, Tennessee. The source material was memory CD4+ T cells sorted from blood. The subset denotes: CD45RA-negative fraction. This receptor was taken from a woman aged 25 to 39 in good health.

CDR3 in DNA: TGTGCCACCAGCAGAGATGATTACATGAACACTGAAGCTTTCTTT. Its translation is CATSRDDYMNTEAFF. This chain uses TRBV15 with TRBJ1-1; D not resolved. The CDR3 is 15 amino acids. Germline CDR1 LNHNV, CDR2 YYDKDF (reference sequence). V lost 0 bases to trimming and J lost 0 bases, with 8 bases between them.